This TCR beta chain was documented in a study of T cell responses to AZD1222 COVID-19 vaccine. Study findings and constraints: The donors showed a predominance of white British ancestry and of females, with possible underestimation of clonal diversity.

Profiled with immunoSEQ multiplex PCR; TCRdb holds only in-frame clones, not every one. The sample yields 100,000 to 120,000 clones, around 90% seen once. Comment on this clone: The antigen is undetermined.

The ends lost 0 bases at V and 13 bases at J; junction bases unmatched: 9. The CDR3 length is 14 residues. The V gene's germline CDR1 is SQVTM and CDR2 ANQGSEA. This specimen was peripheral blood, taken 28 days after the second AZD1222 dose. The V gene is TRBV29-1, the J gene TRBJ2-1; 10 bases agree with TRBD2. This TCR was sampled from an adult who received the AZD1222 COVID-19 vaccine. The CDR3 sequence is CSVEDQLLAGRQFF. DNA of the CDR3: TGCAGCGTTGAAGATCAATTACTAGCGGGGCGACAGTTCTTC.